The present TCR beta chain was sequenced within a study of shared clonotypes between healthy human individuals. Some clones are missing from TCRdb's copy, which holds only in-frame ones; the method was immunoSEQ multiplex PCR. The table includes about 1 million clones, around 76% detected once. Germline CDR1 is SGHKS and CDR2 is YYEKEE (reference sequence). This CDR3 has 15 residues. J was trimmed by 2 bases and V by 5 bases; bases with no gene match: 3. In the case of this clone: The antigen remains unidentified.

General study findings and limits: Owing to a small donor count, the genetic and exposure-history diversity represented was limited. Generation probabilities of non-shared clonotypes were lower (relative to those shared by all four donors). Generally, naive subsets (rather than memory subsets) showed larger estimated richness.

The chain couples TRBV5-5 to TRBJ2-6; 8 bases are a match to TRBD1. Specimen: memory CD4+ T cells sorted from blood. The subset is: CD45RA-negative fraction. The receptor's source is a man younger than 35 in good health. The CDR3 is CASRPGGAGANVLTF. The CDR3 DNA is TGTGCCAGCAGACCAGGGGGCGCTGGGGCCAACGTCCTGACTTTC.